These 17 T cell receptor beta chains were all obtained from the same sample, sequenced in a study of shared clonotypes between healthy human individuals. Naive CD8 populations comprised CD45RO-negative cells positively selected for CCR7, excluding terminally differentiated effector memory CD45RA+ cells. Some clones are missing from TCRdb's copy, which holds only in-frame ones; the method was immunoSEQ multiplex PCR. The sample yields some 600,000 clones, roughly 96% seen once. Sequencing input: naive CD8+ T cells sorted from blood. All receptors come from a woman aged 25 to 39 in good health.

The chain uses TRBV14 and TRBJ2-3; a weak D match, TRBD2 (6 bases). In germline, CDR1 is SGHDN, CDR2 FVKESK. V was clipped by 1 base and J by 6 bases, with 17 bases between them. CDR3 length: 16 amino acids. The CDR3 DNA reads TGTGCCAGCAGCCAAGTCGGGGGACTCCCGGGTGATACGCAGTATTTT. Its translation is CASSQVGGLPGDTQYF.

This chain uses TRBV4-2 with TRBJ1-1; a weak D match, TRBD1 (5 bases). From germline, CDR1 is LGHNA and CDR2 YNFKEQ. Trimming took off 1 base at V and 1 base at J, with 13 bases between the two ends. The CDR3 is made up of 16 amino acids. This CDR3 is CASSQGIEDRNTEAFF. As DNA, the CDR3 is TGTGCCAGCAGCCAAGGGATAGAAGACAGGAACACTGAAGCTTTCTTT.

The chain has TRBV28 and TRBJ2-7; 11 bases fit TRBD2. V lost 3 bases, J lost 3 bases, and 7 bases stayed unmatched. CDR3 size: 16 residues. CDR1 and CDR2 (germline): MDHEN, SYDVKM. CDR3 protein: CASSLASGRRDYEQYF. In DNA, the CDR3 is TGTGCCAGCAGTTTGGCTAGCGGGAGGAGGGACTACGAGCAGTACTTC. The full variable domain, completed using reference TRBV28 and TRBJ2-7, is DVKVTQSSRYLVKRTGEKVFLECVQDMDHENMFWYRQDPGLGLRLIYFSYDVKMKEKGDIPEGYSVSREKKERFSLILESASTNQTSMYLCASSLASGRRDYEQYFGPGTRLTVT.

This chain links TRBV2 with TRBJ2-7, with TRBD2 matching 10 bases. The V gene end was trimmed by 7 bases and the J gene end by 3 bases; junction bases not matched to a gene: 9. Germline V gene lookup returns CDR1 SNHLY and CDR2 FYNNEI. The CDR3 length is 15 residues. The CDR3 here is CASTGKASGSYEQYF. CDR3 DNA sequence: TGTGCCAGCACAGGAAAGGCTAGCGGGAGCTACGAGCAGTACTTC.

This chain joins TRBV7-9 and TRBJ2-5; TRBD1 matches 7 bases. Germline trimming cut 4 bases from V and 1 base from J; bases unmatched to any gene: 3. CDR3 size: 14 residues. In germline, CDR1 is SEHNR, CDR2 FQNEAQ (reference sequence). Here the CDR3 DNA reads TGTGCCAGCAGCTCCGGGACAGCCCAAGAGACCCAGTACTTC. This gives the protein CASSSGTAQETQYF.

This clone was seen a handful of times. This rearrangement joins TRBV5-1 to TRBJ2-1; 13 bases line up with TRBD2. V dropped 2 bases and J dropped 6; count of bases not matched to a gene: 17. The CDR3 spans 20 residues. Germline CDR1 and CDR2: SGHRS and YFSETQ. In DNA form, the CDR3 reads TGCGCCAGCAGCTTTAGTAGGACGGGGGCGACTAGCGGGAGGCCCAATGAGCAGTTCTTC. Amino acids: CASSFSRTGATSGRPNEQFF.

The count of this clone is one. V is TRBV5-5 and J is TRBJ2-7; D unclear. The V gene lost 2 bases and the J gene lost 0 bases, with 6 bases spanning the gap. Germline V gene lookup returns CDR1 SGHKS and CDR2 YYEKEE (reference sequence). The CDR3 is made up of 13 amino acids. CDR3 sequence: CASSFSSSYEQYF. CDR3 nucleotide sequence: TGTGCCAGCAGCTTCTCGAGCTCCTACGAGCAGTACTTC.

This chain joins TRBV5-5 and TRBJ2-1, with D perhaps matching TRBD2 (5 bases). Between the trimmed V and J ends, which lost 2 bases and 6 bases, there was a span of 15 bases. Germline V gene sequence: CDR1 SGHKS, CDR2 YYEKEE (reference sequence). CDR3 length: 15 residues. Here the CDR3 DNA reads TGTGCCAGCAGCTTTTCTAGCAGACTTACCAATGAGCAGTTCTTC. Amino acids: CASSFSSRLTNEQFF.

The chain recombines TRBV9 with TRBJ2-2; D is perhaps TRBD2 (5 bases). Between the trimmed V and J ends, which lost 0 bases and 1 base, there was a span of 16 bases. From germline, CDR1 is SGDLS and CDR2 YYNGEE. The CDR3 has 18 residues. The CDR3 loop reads CASSVGGRSGGNTGELFF. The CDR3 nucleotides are TGTGCCAGCAGCGTAGGAGGTAGGAGCGGAGGGAACACCGGGGAGCTGTTTTTT.

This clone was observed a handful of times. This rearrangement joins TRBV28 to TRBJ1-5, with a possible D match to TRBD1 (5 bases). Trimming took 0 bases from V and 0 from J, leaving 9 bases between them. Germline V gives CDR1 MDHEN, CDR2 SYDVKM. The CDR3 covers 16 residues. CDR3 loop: CASSLWRGSSNQPQHF. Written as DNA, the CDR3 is TGTGCCAGCAGTTTATGGCGGGGGAGTAGCAATCAGCCCCAGCATTTT.

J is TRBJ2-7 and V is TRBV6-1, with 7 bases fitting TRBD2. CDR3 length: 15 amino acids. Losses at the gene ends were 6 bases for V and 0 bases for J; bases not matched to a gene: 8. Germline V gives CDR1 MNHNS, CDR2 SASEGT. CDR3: CASRAGEGTSYEQYF. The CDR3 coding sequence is TGTGCCAGCAGGGCGGGAGAGGGAACCTCCTACGAGCAGTACTTC.

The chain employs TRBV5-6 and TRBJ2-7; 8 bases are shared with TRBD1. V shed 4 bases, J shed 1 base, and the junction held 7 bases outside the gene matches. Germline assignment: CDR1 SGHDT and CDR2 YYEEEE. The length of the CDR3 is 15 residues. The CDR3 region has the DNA TGTGCCAGCAGCCCAAGACAGGGGCCTTCCTACGAGCAGTACTTC. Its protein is CASSPRQGPSYEQYF. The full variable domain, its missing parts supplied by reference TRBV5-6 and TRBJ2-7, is DAGVTQSPTHLIKTRGQQVTLRCSPKSGHDTVSWYQQALGQGPQFIFQYYEEEERQRGNFPDRFSGHQFPNYSSELNVNALLLGDSALYLCASSPRQGPSYEQYFGPGTRLTVT.

CDR3: CASSPSARAEEQFF. The DNA of the CDR3 is TGTGCCAGCAGCCCCTCCGCTCGTGCGGAAGAGCAGTTCTTC. V gene TRBV7-6 combines with J gene TRBJ2-1, with no clear D. Germline CDR1 and CDR2: SGHVS and FNYEAQ. The ends were cut back, 5 bases at V and 10 bases at J, with 18 bases in the middle. CDR3 length: 14 residues.

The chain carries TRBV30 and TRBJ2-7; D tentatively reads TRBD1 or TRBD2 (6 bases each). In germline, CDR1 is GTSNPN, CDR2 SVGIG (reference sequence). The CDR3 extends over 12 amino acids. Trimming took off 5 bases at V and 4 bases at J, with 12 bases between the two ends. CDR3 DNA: TGTGCCTGGGCACCGGGGGCGTACGAGCAGTACTTC. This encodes CAWAPGAYEQYF.

The CDR3 region is CASSQDLVEVGYTDTQYF. CDR3 nucleotides: TGTGCCAGCAGCCAAGATTTGGTGGAGGTGGGGTACACAGATACGCAGTATTTT. The rearrangement links TRBV14 to TRBJ2-3, with D tentatively TRBD2 (5 bases). V was cut by 0 bases and J by 2 bases, with 18 bases left in between. CDR1 SGHDN and CDR2 FVKESK come from the germline V gene. This CDR3 comprises 18 residues.

The DNA of the CDR3 is TGTGCCAGCAGCAAAGCTGGACAGGGACATCAGGGCAATCAGCCCCAGCATTTT. It translates to CASSKAGQGHQGNQPQHF. The chain recombines TRBV21-1 with TRBJ1-5; TRBD1 is the table's D call and was not checked against the DNA. TRBV21-1 is flagged as a pseudogene. CDR3 length: 18 residues.

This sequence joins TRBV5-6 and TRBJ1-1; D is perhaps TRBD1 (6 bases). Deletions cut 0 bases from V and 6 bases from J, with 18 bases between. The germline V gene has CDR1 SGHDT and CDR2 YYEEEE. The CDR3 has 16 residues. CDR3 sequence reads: CASSLEGHQGGPEAFF. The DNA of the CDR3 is TGTGCCAGCAGCTTGGAAGGACACCAAGGGGGACCTGAAGCTTTCTTT.